Below, 31 T cell receptor beta chains from the same sample are listed, as sequenced in a study of vaccination and CD4 T cells after COVID-19. These receptors' antigens are unknown. At the Johns Hopkins FTIC core, DNA taken from cultured CD4+ T cells was sequenced by way of the Oncomine TCR Beta short-read assay. MiXCR, applied by TCRdb to the PCR reads, yields one record per CDR3 protein. The sample has tens of thousands of distinct CDR3 sequences, about 32% seen once; the top ten hold under 10%. Time point noted: late sampling 161 to 241 days after vaccination in three convalescent patients. Treatment denoted: approximately nine-day PBMC culture with coronavirus spike peptide pools or control peptides (ViraFEST assay). Sample: CD4+ T cells from blood, cultured in vitro, taken about 7 months after SARS-CoV-2 vaccination. The receptors were gathered from a human donor who had recovered from COVID-19.

The genes are TRBV20-1 and TRBJ2-1, with D possibly being TRBD2 (6 bases). V gave up 3 bases and J gave up 8 bases, with 23 bases separating them. The germline CDR1 and CDR2 sequences are DFQATT and SNEGSKA (reference sequence). The CDR3 totals 16 residues. DNA for the CDR3: TGCAGTGCTAGGCTTCGGGGGACCGGGATTTTCGATGAGCAGTTCTTC. Its translation is CSARLRGTGIFDEQFF.

The rearrangement links TRBV2 to TRBJ2-7; 14 nucleotides line up with TRBD2. The CDR3 sequence is 14 residues long. Trimming cost V 5 bases and J 7 bases; bases outside gene matches: 4. The germline gives CDR1 SNHLY, CDR2 FYNNEI. The CDR3 DNA reads TGTGCCAGCAGTACGGGACTAGCGGGAGCGGAGCAGTACTTC. Residues: CASSTGLAGAEQYF.

This chain connects TRBV10-3 to TRBJ2-1; no clear D gene. Germline CDR1 is ENHRY and CDR2 is SYGVKD. Trimming stripped 4 bases from V and 5 bases from J, with 9 bases between. The CDR3 sequence is 13 residues long. The CDR3 sequence is CAISGIENNEQFF. CDR3 bases: TGTGCCATCAGTGGTATAGAAAACAATGAGCAGTTCTTC.

This clonotype is medium-sized. The chain is built from TRBV7-3 and TRBJ2-5; D might be TRBD2 (5 bases). Trimming stripped 5 bases from V and 4 bases from J, with 14 bases between. Germline V gives CDR1 SGHTA, CDR2 FQGTGA. The CDR3 loop spans 14 amino acids. The CDR3 reads CASSLGLAGETQYF. The CDR3 DNA sequence: TGTGCCAGCAGCCTCGGACTGGCGGGAGAGACCCAGTACTTC.

Note on this clonotype: Compared with germline, one end of the junction differs, possibly owing to a read error. The V call is TRBV5-8, the J call TRBJ1-6; TRBD1 matches at 10 bases. Germline CDR1 is SGHTS and CDR2 is YDEGEE. The CDR3 contains 15 residues. As DNA, the CDR3 is TGTGCCAGCAGCCGGACAGGGGGTACTAATTCACCCCACCACTTT. It is translated as CASSRTGGTNSPHHF. Full variable domain (rest looked up from reference TRBV5-8 and TRBJ1-6): EAGVTQSPTHLIKTRGQQATLRCSPISGHTSVYWYQQALGLGLQFLLWYDEGEERNRGNFPPRFSGRQFPNYSSELNVNALELEDSALYLCASSRTGGTNSPHHFGNGTRLTVT.

This clonotype has more than one count but fewer than ten. The genes are TRBV6-1 and TRBJ2-7, with TRBD2 matching over 7 bases. V lost 10 bases, J lost 1 base, and 10 bases stayed unmatched. The CDR3 is made up of 14 amino acids. The V gene's germline CDR1 is MNHNS and CDR2 SASEGT. CDR3 amino acids: CATTLRGGSYEQYF. The CDR3 region has the DNA TGTGCCACTACTTTGCGGGGAGGGTCCTACGAGCAGTACTTC.

This clonotype was detected a few times. The rearrangement joins TRBV25-1 to TRBJ2-5, with TRBD2 as a possible D gene (5 bases). There are 13 residues in the CDR3. Between the trimmed V and J ends, which lost 2 bases and 2 bases, there was a span of 6 bases. Looked up from germline, CDR1 is MGHDK and CDR2 is SYGVNS. The CDR3 loop reads CASSEPGQETQYF. CDR3 nucleotide sequence: TGTGCCAGCAGTGAACCGGGACAAGAGACCCAGTACTTC.

This chain links TRBV7-3 with TRBJ2-5; the match to TRBD1 covers 8 bases. The CDR3 has 13 residues. With V trimmed by 5 bases and J by 5 bases, 4 bases remained unmatched. CDR1 is SGHTA and CDR2 is FQGTGA in the germline V gene. For the CDR3, the DNA is TGTGCCAGCAGCAGACGGACAGGGGAGACCCAGTACTTC. Amino acids: CASSRRTGETQYF.

This rearrangement joins TRBV28 to TRBJ2-7; D gene ambiguous. Trimming stripped 7 bases from V and 7 bases from J, with 11 bases between. CDR1 MDHEN and CDR2 SYDVKM come from the germline V gene. The CDR3 has 11 residues. CDR3 DNA: TGTGCCAGCAATGGGGAATGGGAGCAGTACTTC. Its translation: CASNGEWEQYF.

This clonotype was detected a few times. V and J are TRBV20-1 and TRBJ2-2; perhaps TRBD1 as D (6 bases). CDR1 and CDR2 (germline): DFQATT, SNEGSKA (reference sequence). The CDR3 is made up of 14 amino acids. V was shortened by 6 bases and J by 1 base, with 12 bases between the two germline ends. In DNA, the CDR3 is TGCAGTGCGCGTCGACAGGAGAACACCGGGGAGCTGTTTTTT. Amino acid sequence: CSARRQENTGELFF.

CDR3 amino acids: CASNPSGGRNNEQFF. The CDR3 bases are TGTGCCAGCAATCCTAGCGGGGGGAGAAACAATGAGCAGTTCTTC. This chain joins TRBV28 and TRBJ2-1; 11 nucleotides align to TRBD2. The J segment lost 5 bases and the V segment lost 7 bases, leaving 7 bases of the junction unmatched. Per the germline V gene, CDR1 is MDHEN and CDR2 is SYDVKM. The length of the CDR3 is 15 residues. Full variable domain (remainder filled in from reference TRBV28 and TRBJ2-1): DVKVTQSSRYLVKRTGEKVFLECVQDMDHENMFWYRQDPGLGLRLIYFSYDVKMKEKGDIPEGYSVSREKKERFSLILESASTNQTSMYLCASNPSGGRNNEQFFGPGTRLTVL.

The chain employs TRBV28 and TRBJ1-1; no reliable D call. V lost 8 bases to trimming and J lost 3 bases, with 13 bases between them. Germline CDR1 MDHEN, CDR2 SYDVKM. CDR3 length equals 13 residues. The CDR3 sequence: CASSGLEHTEAFF. DNA for the CDR3: TGTGCCAGCTCCGGGCTGGAGCACACTGAAGCTTTCTTT.

The chain joins TRBV20-1 to TRBJ1-1; D is uncertain. The CDR3 has 11 residues. V lost 0 bases to trimming and J lost 6 bases, with 5 bases between them. Germline lookup yields CDR1 DFQATT and CDR2 SNEGSKA (reference sequence). Here the CDR3 reads CSARDPPEAFF. CDR3 coding DNA: TGCAGTGCTAGAGACCCCCCTGAAGCTTTCTTT.

This clonotype was observed a few times. The chain joins TRBV20-1 to TRBJ2-5; weak D call: TRBD1 (6 bases). Trimming took off 6 bases at V and 0 bases at J, with 17 bases between the two ends. CDR3 length: 15 residues. Per germline, CDR1 DFQATT and CDR2 SNEGSKA (reference sequence). The CDR3 DNA is TGCAGTGCCAGTCCCGACAGGCCCCACCAAGAGACCCAGTACTTC. It encodes CSASPDRPHQETQYF.

The chain is built from TRBV7-2 and TRBJ2-3; 9 bases fit TRBD2. Trimming removed 0 bases from V and 2 bases from J; junction bases left unmatched: 3. Germline V gene lookup returns CDR1 SGHTA and CDR2 FQGNSA. The CDR3 length is 16 residues. CDR3 residues: CASSLAASGNTDTQYF. The DNA for the CDR3 is TGTGCCAGCAGCTTAGCGGCTAGCGGGAACACAGATACGCAGTATTTT.

This chain links TRBV2 with TRBJ2-7; D may be TRBD1 (5 bases). The V end was cut by 6 bases, the J end by 2 bases, with 14 bases between. Germline V lookup: CDR1 SNHLY, CDR2 FYNNEI. The CDR3 extends over 14 amino acids. Written as DNA, the CDR3 is TGTGCCAGCAGCCCAGACAGCCTAACCTACGAGCAGTACTTC. As protein: CASSPDSLTYEQYF.

This chain links TRBV27 with TRBJ2-5; unclear D gene. This CDR3 region has 14 residues. V gave up 6 bases and J gave up 0 bases, with 11 bases separating them. Looked up from germline, CDR1 is MNHEY and CDR2 is SMNVEV (reference sequence). CDR3 protein: CASSRRQYQETQYF. As DNA, the CDR3 is TGTGCCAGCAGCCGGCGGCAGTACCAAGAGACCCAGTACTTC.

This clonotype has only a few counts. The chain is built from TRBV10-1 and TRBJ2-5; 10 bases agree with TRBD2. The V segment lost 0 bases and the J segment 5 bases; nucleotides outside the gene matches: 6. Germline assignment: CDR1 WNHNN and CDR2 SYGVQD (reference sequence). The CDR3 has 16 amino acids. CDR3 coding DNA: TGCGCCAGCAGTGAGTCAGGAGCGGGAGGGTTGGAGACCCAGTACTTC. As protein: CASSESGAGGLETQYF.

This clonotype was observed a handful of times. This chain connects TRBV7-2 to TRBJ2-7; no firm D call. CDR1 is SGHTA and CDR2 is FQGNSA in the germline V gene. V lost 1 base and J 6 bases, leaving 7 bases between the germline ends. CDR3 size: 12 residues. As DNA, the CDR3 is TGTGCCAGCAGCTTAGATCGTCGCGAGCAGTACTTC. Its protein product is CASSLDRREQYF.

The V and J genes are TRBV19 and TRBJ2-3, with 10 bases identical to TRBD1. The trim removed 3 bases at V and 5 bases at J, leaving 2 bases unmatched. This CDR3 is built from 14 residues. The germline V gene has CDR1 LNHDA and CDR2 SQIVND (reference sequence). CDR3 DNA sequence: TGTGCCAGTAGTATGGGACAGGGGTTAGATACGCAGTATTTT. Protein product: CASSMGQGLDTQYF.

This clonotype was detected a few times. The genes are TRBV19 and TRBJ2-7, with 10 nucleotides matching TRBD2. The ends lost 1 base at V and 4 bases at J; junction bases unmatched: 1. Germline assignment: CDR1 LNHDA and CDR2 SQIVND (reference sequence). The CDR3 loop spans 14 amino acids. The CDR3 sequence: CASSIAAGGYEQYF. The CDR3 bases are TGTGCCAGTAGTATAGCAGCGGGAGGGTACGAGCAGTACTTC. Full variable domain (rest looked up from reference TRBV19 and TRBJ2-7): DGGITQSPKYLFRKEGQNVTLSCEQNLNHDAMYWYRQDPGQGLRLIYYSQIVNDFQKGDIAEGYSVSREKKESFPLTVTSAQKNPTAFYLCASSIAAGGYEQYFGPGTRLTVT.

The chain is built from TRBV20-1 and TRBJ2-7; 9 positions agree with TRBD1. J lost 7 bases, V lost 8 bases, and 15 bases had no gene match. In germline, CDR1 is DFQATT, CDR2 SNEGSKA (reference sequence). The CDR3 length is 14 residues. CDR3 sequence reads: CSPRLQQGAREQYF. The DNA for the CDR3 is TGCAGTCCCAGGTTACAACAGGGGGCGCGTGAGCAGTACTTC.

Concerning this clonotype itself: The junction shows a germline mismatch at one end, possibly a read error. The DNA of the CDR3 is TGTGCCAGCAGCCTCATCCACGAGCTGTACTTC. Amino acids: CASSLIHELYF. The gene calls are TRBV28 and TRBJ2-7, with D uncertain. The CDR3 extends over 11 amino acids. The germline V gene encodes CDR1 MDHEN and CDR2 SYDVKM.

The chain uses TRBV7-6 and TRBJ2-7, with 11 nucleotides matching TRBD1. The CDR3 has 18 residues. In germline, CDR1 is SGHVS, CDR2 FNYEAQ. After removal of 6 bases from V and 4 bases from J, the junction contained 17 bases not matched to a gene. CDR3 sequence: CASSVGPLGQGVGYEQYF. The CDR3 bases are TGTGCCAGCAGTGTAGGGCCCCTGGGACAGGGGGTAGGGTACGAGCAGTACTTC. The full variable domain, in which reference TRBV7-6 and TRBJ2-7 provide the parts outside the CDR3, is GAGVSQSPRYKVTKRGQDVALRCDPISGHVSLYWYRQALGQGPEFLTYFNYEAQQDKSGLPNDRFSAERPEGSISTLTIQRTEQRDSAMYRCASSVGPLGQGVGYEQYFGPGTRLTVT.

This clonotype was detected a few times. The chain uses TRBV20-1 and TRBJ1-5; D gene ambiguous. The germline V gene encodes CDR1 DFQATT and CDR2 SNEGSKA (reference sequence). Trimming shortened V by 4 bases and J by 9 bases, and 19 bases separated the two germline ends. This CDR3 has 14 amino acids. Written as DNA, the CDR3 is TGCAGTGCTAAACGGGGATTATTATTCGGGCCCCAGCATTTT. It specifies CSAKRGLLFGPQHF.

The chain couples TRBV7-9 to TRBJ2-1; 9 bases agree with TRBD1. Trimming removed 7 bases from V and 7 bases from J; junction bases left unmatched: 14. CDR3 length: 16 residues. Looked up from germline, CDR1 is SEHNR and CDR2 is FQNEAQ (reference sequence). The CDR3 DNA sequence: TGTGCCAGCACCATCGGTCGGACAGGGGTGACGAATGAGCAGTTCTTC. It codes for CASTIGRTGVTNEQFF.

This clonotype occurred a few times. The genes are TRBV28 and TRBJ1-6; no definite D call. Germline lookup yields CDR1 MDHEN and CDR2 SYDVKM. The CDR3 has 15 amino acids. Trimming pared 6 bases from V and 5 bases from J, leaving 14 bases between. The CDR3 nucleotides are TGTGCCAGCAGGGCAAGGACGGGGAATAATTCACCCCTCCACTTT. Amino acids: CASRARTGNNSPLHF.

V gene TRBV28 combines with J gene TRBJ2-3; possible D gene TRBD2, 5 bases. Germline loops: CDR1 MDHEN, CDR2 SYDVKM. This CDR3 has 14 amino acids. Between the trimmed V and J ends, which lost 6 bases and 1 base, there was a span of 11 bases. CDR3 loop: CASRPFSGTDTQYF. The CDR3 bases are TGTGCCAGCAGGCCCTTTAGCGGCACAGATACGCAGTATTTT.

The chain employs TRBV20-1 and TRBJ2-7; D possibly corresponds to TRBD1 (6 bases). V lost 3 bases and J lost 0, with 12 bases in between. Germline values: CDR1 DFQATT, CDR2 SNEGSKA (reference sequence). This CDR3 spans 14 amino acids. The CDR3 DNA follows: TGCAGTGCTAGTGAGCAGGGGTTCTCCTACGAGCAGTACTTC. Translated, it gives CSASEQGFSYEQYF.

This chain joins TRBV20-1 and TRBJ2-3, with D maybe TRBD1 (6 bases). The CDR3 has 14 residues. The V gene lost 6 bases and the J gene lost 11 bases, with 24 bases spanning the gap. CDR1 is DFQATT and CDR2 is SNEGSKA in the germline V gene (reference sequence). CDR3 loop: CSARPGTSSVGQYF. DNA of the CDR3: TGCAGTGCCCGTCCCGGGACAAGTTCAGTAGGGCAGTATTTT.

The chain joins TRBV6-5 to TRBJ2-7; TRBD1 is a possible D gene (7 bases). The V end was cut by 2 bases, the J end by 2 bases, with 13 bases between. This CDR3 has 15 residues. From germline, CDR1 is MNHEY and CDR2 SVGAGI. The CDR3 DNA reads TGTGCCAGCAGTTACCGGGGGACAGTCACCTACGAGCAGTACTTC. It specifies CASSYRGTVTYEQYF.